This passage covers 23 T cell receptor beta chains from one sample sequenced in a study of T cells in Graves' hyperthyroidism and ophthalmopathy. There were TCR beta CDR3 regions amplified from RNA transcripts. Researchers ran a first-round RT-PCR on the TCR CDR3 using the HTBI primer set. TCRdb re-called the multiplex PCR reads through MiXCR, storing one row per CDR3 protein. The sample records 500,000 to 600,000 distinct CDR3 sequences, over 35% being singletons. Source material: peripheral blood or thyroid tissue (not recorded which). The receptors were gathered from an adult woman with Graves' disease, either hyperthyroidism or ophthalmopathy (not recorded which).

Comments on this clonotype: Since a much larger clone is just one base distant, this may be a read error. This likely comes from a read error, as the CDR3 has no conserved phenylalanine or tryptophan at its end. This chain uses TRBV10-3 with TRBJ1-5; no definite D call. Per the germline V gene, CDR1 is ENHRY and CDR2 is SYGVKD. The germline V and J ends were trimmed by 0 bases and 4 bases, with 4 bases remaining between them. This CDR3 is built from 13 residues. The chain's CDR3 is CAISESRNQPQHS. The CDR3 DNA is TGTGCCATCAGTGAGTCACGGAATCAGCCCCAGCATTCT.

The V and J genes are TRBV20-1 and TRBJ1-5; D is ambiguous. The CDR3 is made up of 13 amino acids. The germline V gene has CDR1 DFQATT and CDR2 SNEGSKA (reference sequence). The germline V and J ends were trimmed by 0 bases and 11 bases, with 14 bases remaining between them. This CDR3 reads CSAREFGKETQHF. CDR3 nucleotides: TGCAGTGCTAGAGAGTTCGGCAAAGAGACCCAGCATTTT.

This clonotype was detected many times. This chain links TRBV7-6 with TRBJ1-1; a weak D match, TRBD1 (5 bases). The CDR3 is 15 residues long. The germline V gene encodes CDR1 SGHVS and CDR2 FNYEAQ. The V end lost 2 bases, the J end lost 6 bases, and 16 bases lay between the germline ends. CDR3 amino acids: CASSLYRDEGAEAFF. The CDR3 DNA is TGTGCCAGCAGCTTATACCGGGACGAGGGCGCTGAAGCTTTCTTT.

This clonotype has a handful of counts. A much more abundant neighbour one base away suggests this may be a read error. The chain is built from TRBV12-3 or TRBV12-4 and TRBJ1-5; D unclear. The ends were cut back, 6 bases at V and 9 bases at J, with 15 bases in the middle. CDR3 length equals 13 residues. The CDR3 is CASRAGPSSPQHF. CDR3 sequence (DNA): TGTGCCAGCAGAGCCGGGCCCTCATCGCCCCAGCATTTT.

This clonotype was counted only a few times. J is TRBJ1-1 and V is TRBV5-1; 7 bases fit TRBD1. The CDR3 loop spans 21 amino acids. Germline V gene lookup returns CDR1 SGHRS and CDR2 YFSETQ. J gave up 0 bases and V 0 bases, and 20 bases lay outside the gene matches. The CDR3 DNA follows: TGCGCCAGCAGCTTGGTCATTTCGGGGGGATGGACAGGACCCATGAACACTGAAGCTTTCTTT. Translating gives CASSLVISGGWTGPMNTEAFF.

This clonotype has a count of ten or more. J is TRBJ2-7 and V is TRBV7-2; 9 nucleotides line up with TRBD1. The V and J ends lost 2 bases and 4 bases, in that order; junction bases with no gene match: 9. From germline, CDR1 is SGHTA and CDR2 FQGNSA. The CDR3 consists of 16 residues. The CDR3 loop is CASSLNTPGTGYEQYF. CDR3 bases: TGTGCCAGCAGCTTAAATACCCCCGGGACAGGGTACGAGCAGTACTTC. Full variable domain (rest looked up from reference TRBV7-2 and TRBJ2-7): GAGVSQSPSNKVTEKGKDVELRCDPISGHTALYWYRQSLGQGLEFLIYFQGNSAPDKSGLPSDRFSAERTGGSVSTLTIQRTQQEDSAVYLCASSLNTPGTGYEQYFGPGTRLTVT.

This clonotype has at least ten counts. The V gene is TRBV2, the J gene TRBJ2-5, with no clear D. CDR3 length: 12 amino acids. V lost 10 bases, J lost 4 bases, and 13 bases lay in between. Germline-derived CDR1 and CDR2 are SNHLY and FYNNEI. CDR3 nucleotide sequence: TGTGCCACACAGAATCCGGGAGAGACCCAGTACTTC. This encodes CATQNPGETQYF.

The chain joins TRBV15 to TRBJ2-5; 7 nucleotides agree with TRBD2. The CDR3 covers 14 residues. V was clipped by 1 base and J by 7 bases; unmatched bases: 6. Germline CDR1 reads LNHNV; CDR2 reads YYDKDF (reference sequence). CDR3 sequence: CATSRVDASGTQYF. DNA for the CDR3: TGTGCCACCAGCAGAGTTGATGCTAGCGGGACCCAGTACTTC. Variable domain in full (rest from reference TRBV15 and TRBJ2-5): DAMVIQNPRYQVTQFGKPVTLSCSQTLNHNVMYWYQQKSSQAPKLLFHYYDKDFNNEADTPDNFQSRRPNTSFCFLDIRSPGLGDTAMYLCATSRVDASGTQYFGPGTRLLVL.

CDR3 amino acids: CSARPWTGPLGNQPQHF. Written as DNA, the CDR3 is TGCAGTGCTAGACCCTGGACCGGGCCTTTGGGCAATCAGCCCCAGCATTTT. The J gene is TRBJ1-5, the V gene TRBV20-1; no reliable D call. The CDR3 is 17 amino acids. Germline-derived CDR1 and CDR2 are DFQATT and SNEGSKA (reference sequence). V was clipped by 2 bases and J by 2 bases, with 19 bases between them.

This clonotype was found many times. The CDR3 DNA follows: TGCGCCAGCAGCCAGGCTTGGGGGGGGACTAACTATGGCTACACCTTC. It yields the protein CASSQAWGGTNYGYTF. The chain uses TRBV4-3 and TRBJ1-2; possibly TRBD1 for D (5 bases). The germline gives CDR1 LGHNA, CDR2 YSLEER. V dropped 3 bases and J dropped 0 bases, with 14 bases sitting between them. This CDR3 contains 16 residues.

Worth noting for this clonotype: Relative to the germline gene, one junction end is altered; a read error may explain this. The genes are TRBV7-3 and TRBJ1-1, with a possible D match to TRBD1 (5 bases). The CDR3 runs 14 residues. Germline CDR1 reads SGHTA; CDR2 reads FQGTGA. This chain's CDR3 is CASSLYGGGTEAFF. The CDR3 region has the DNA TGTGCCAGCAGCTTATATGGTGGGGGTACTGAGGCTTTCTTT.

The table lists this clonotype with many counts. The chain links TRBV6-1 to TRBJ1-2, with D possibly TRBD1 on 6 matching bases. The V end lost 1 base, the J end lost 7 bases, and 10 bases lay between the germline ends. Germline-derived CDR1 and CDR2 are MNHNS and SASEGT. The CDR3 consists of 13 residues. The CDR3 DNA reads TGTGCCAGCAGTGAAGGGGGGGCTGGTGGCTACACCTTC. Amino acid sequence: CASSEGGAGGYTF.

In its sample, this clonotype was seen a few times. This chain links TRBV5-1 with TRBJ2-2; D is undetermined. The germline V gene has CDR1 SGHRS and CDR2 YFSETQ. The CDR3 has 12 amino acids. The germline V and J ends were trimmed by 7 bases and 8 bases, with 12 bases remaining between them. CDR3 nucleotides: TGCGCCAGCGCCATACTTAGAGGGGAGCTGTTTTTT. Amino acids: CASAILRGELFF. The full variable domain, with the rest looked up from reference TRBV5-1 and TRBJ2-2, is KAGVTQTPRYLIKTRGQQVTLSCSPISGHRSVSWYQQTPGQGLQFLFEYFSETQRNKGNFPGRFSGRQFSNSRSEMNVSTLELGDSALYLCASAILRGELFFGEGSRLTVL.

The V call is TRBV20-1, the J call TRBJ1-2; D is perhaps TRBD1 (5 bases). V was shortened by 2 bases and J by 6 bases, with 25 bases between the two germline ends. This CDR3 comprises 17 residues. Per germline, CDR1 DFQATT and CDR2 SNEGSKA (reference sequence). In nucleotides, the CDR3 is TGCAGTGCTAGACCGAACCCGGACACTTCCGGGGACGATGGCTACACCTTC. Amino acid sequence: CSARPNPDTSGDDGYTF.

V gene TRBV19 combines with J gene TRBJ1-2; TRBD1 matches at 8 bases. The CDR3 totals 12 residues. The V segment lost 9 bases and the J segment 12 bases; nucleotides outside the gene matches: 12. CDR1 is LNHDA and CDR2 is SQIVND in the germline V gene (reference sequence). CDR3 coding DNA: TGTGCCAGCCGACAGGGGATCTCTGGAAACACCTTC. Its protein product is CASRQGISGNTF.

The chain is built from TRBV7-9 and TRBJ2-2, with 10 bases matching TRBD2. CDR3 length equals 18 residues. Germline V CDR1 and CDR2: SEHNR, FQNEAQ (reference sequence). Germline trimming cut 5 bases from V and 2 bases from J; bases unmatched to any gene: 11. The chain's CDR3 is CASSHRDRTSGNTGELFF. The DNA of the CDR3 is TGTGCCAGCAGCCACCGGGACAGGACTAGCGGCAACACCGGGGAGCTGTTTTTT.

This clonotype was detected ten times or more. V gene TRBV6-5 combines with J gene TRBJ2-7; unclear D gene. The V end lost 0 bases, the J end lost 7 bases, and 10 bases lay between the germline ends. Germline V gives CDR1 MNHEY, CDR2 SVGAGI. This CDR3 is built from 13 residues. CDR3 bases: TGTGCCAGCAGTTACTCGGCCCGTTGGGAGCAGTACTTC. It translates to CASSYSARWEQYF.

Ten or more counts support this clonotype. The V call is TRBV12-3 or TRBV12-4, the J call TRBJ1-2, with a possible D match to TRBD1 (5 bases). V dropped 0 bases and J dropped 7 bases, with 21 bases sitting between them. The CDR3 runs to 17 residues. The chain's CDR3 is CASSLALRQRGRSGYTF. The CDR3 DNA reads TGTGCCAGCAGTTTAGCGCTAAGACAGCGGGGGAGATCTGGCTACACCTTC.

About this clonotype: This may be a read error, as it is one base from a much larger clone. The gene calls are TRBV6-6 and TRBJ1-2; D perhaps matches TRBD1 (5 bases). The CDR3 consists of 14 residues. Trimming pared 4 bases from V and 2 bases from J, leaving 11 bases between. Germline CDR1 is MNHNY and CDR2 is SVGAGI (reference sequence). The CDR3 DNA follows: TGTGCCAGCAGTTCCTGGTCAGGGAACTATGGCTACACCTTC. Its protein is CASSSWSGNYGYTF.

This clonotype appeared a few times. V and J are TRBV4-2 and TRBJ1-2; tentative D call: TRBD1 (6 bases). Trimming cost V 0 bases and J 0 bases, with 14 bases left between them. CDR1 and CDR2 (germline): LGHNA, YNFKEQ. The CDR3 is 17 residues long. The CDR3 is CASSQDRGTPTNYGYTF. In nucleotides, the CDR3 is TGTGCCAGCAGCCAAGATAGGGGGACCCCCACTAACTATGGCTACACCTTC.

In this sample, this clonotype turned up a few times. This chain uses TRBV20-1 with TRBJ2-6; D ambiguous. Germline CDR1 is DFQATT and CDR2 is SNEGSKA (reference sequence). V lost 3 bases and J lost 2, with 11 bases in between. The CDR3 is made up of 15 amino acids. This chain's CDR3 is CSARDRPTGANVLTF. The CDR3 DNA is TGCAGTGCTAGGGATAGGCCCACTGGGGCCAACGTCCTGACTTTC.

This chain uses TRBV20-1 with TRBJ1-2; no definite D call. The germline V gene encodes CDR1 DFQATT and CDR2 SNEGSKA (reference sequence). V dropped 2 bases and J dropped 4 bases, with 8 bases sitting between them. This CDR3 contains 12 residues. CDR3 DNA: TGCAGTGCTAGACGACCCCCCTATGGCTACACCTTC. Its protein is CSARRPPYGYTF.

The rearrangement joins TRBV7-2 to TRBJ1-1; D gene uncertain. The germline V and J ends were trimmed by 5 bases and 0 bases, with 16 bases remaining between them. Germline V gives CDR1 SGHTA, CDR2 FQGNSA. CDR3 length equals 16 residues. The CDR3 reads CASSVVCRVLNTEAFF. CDR3 in DNA: TGTGCCAGCAGCGTAGTCTGTAGGGTCCTGAACACTGAAGCTTTCTTT. The whole variable domain, filled in from reference TRBV7-2 and TRBJ1-1, reads GAGVSQSPSNKVTEKGKDVELRCDPISGHTALYWYRQSLGQGLEFLIYFQGNSAPDKSGLPSDRFSAERTGGSVSTLTIQRTQQEDSAVYLCASSVVCRVLNTEAFFGQGTRLTVV.